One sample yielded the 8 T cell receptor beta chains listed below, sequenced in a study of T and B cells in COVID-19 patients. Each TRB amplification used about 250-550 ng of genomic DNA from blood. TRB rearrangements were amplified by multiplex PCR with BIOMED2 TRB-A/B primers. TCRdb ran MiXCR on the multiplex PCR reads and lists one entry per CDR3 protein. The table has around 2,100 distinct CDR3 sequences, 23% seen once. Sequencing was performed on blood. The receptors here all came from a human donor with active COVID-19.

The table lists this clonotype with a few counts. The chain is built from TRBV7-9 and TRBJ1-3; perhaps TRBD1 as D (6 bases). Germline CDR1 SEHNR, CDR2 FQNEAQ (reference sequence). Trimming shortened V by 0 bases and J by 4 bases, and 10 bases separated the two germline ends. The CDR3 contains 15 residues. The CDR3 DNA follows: TGTGCCAGCAGCTTAGCGGGGGCTGGCGGAAACACCATATATTTT. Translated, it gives CASSLAGAGGNTIYF. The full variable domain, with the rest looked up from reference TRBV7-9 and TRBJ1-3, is DTGVSQNPRHKITKRGQNVTFRCDPISEHNRLYWYRQTLGQGPEFLTYFQNEAQLEKSRLLSDRFSAERPKGSFSTLEIQRTEQGDSAMYLCASSLAGAGGNTIYFGEGSWLTVV.

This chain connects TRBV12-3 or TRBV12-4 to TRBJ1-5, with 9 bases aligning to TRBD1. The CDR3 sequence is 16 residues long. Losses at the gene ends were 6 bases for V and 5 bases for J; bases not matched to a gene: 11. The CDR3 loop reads CASSLRAGQGYQPQHF. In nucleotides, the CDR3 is TGTGCCAGCAGCCTACGGGCGGGACAGGGTTATCAGCCCCAGCATTTT.

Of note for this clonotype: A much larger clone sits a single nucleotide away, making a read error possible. CDR3 in DNA: TGTGCCAGAAGCTCGAGACTAGCGGGGAGCTCCTACAATGAGCAGTTCTTC. Protein sequence: CARSSRLAGSSYNEQFF. The rearrangement uses TRBV5-6 and TRBJ2-1, with 11 bases fitting TRBD2. This CDR3 comprises 17 residues. Per the germline V gene, CDR1 is SGHDT and CDR2 is YYEEEE.

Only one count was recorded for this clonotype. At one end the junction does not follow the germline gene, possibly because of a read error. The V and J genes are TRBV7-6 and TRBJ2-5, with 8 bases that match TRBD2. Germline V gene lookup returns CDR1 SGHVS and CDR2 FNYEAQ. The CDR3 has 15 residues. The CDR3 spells CASSPDLAGPGTQYF. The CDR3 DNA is TGTGCTAGCAGCCCAGATCTAGCGGGCCCGGGGACCCAGTACTTC.

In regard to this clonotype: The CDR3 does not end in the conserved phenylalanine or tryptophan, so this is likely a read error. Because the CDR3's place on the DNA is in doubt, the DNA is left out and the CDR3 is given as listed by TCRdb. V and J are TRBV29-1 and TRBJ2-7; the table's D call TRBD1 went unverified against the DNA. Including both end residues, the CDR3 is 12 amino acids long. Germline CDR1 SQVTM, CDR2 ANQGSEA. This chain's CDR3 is CSGGQGADEQDG.

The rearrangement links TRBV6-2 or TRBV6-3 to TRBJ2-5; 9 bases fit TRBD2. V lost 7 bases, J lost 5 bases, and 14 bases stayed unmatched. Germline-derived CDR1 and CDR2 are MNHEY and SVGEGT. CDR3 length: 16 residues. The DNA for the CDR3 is TGTGCCAGCATCTCCAGTCGCGGGAGGGCCGGGGAGACCCAGTACTTC. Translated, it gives CASISSRGRAGETQYF.

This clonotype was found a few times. The DNA for the CDR3 is TGTGCCAGCAGTCCAGGACAGGGGGCGATTGAGCAGTTCTTC. Encoded protein: CASSPGQGAIEQFF. This sequence joins TRBV12-3 or TRBV12-4 and TRBJ2-1; 11 nucleotides agree with TRBD1. Trimming took 5 bases from V and 9 from J; bases not matched to a gene: 6. The length of the CDR3 is 14 residues.

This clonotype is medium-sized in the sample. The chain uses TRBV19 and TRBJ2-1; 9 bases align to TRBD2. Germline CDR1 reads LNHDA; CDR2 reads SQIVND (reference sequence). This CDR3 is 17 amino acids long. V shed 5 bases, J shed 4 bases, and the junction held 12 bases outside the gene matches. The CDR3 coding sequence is TGTGCCAGTAGTTGGAGCGGGAGGAGAAATTCTTACAATGAGCAGTTCTTC. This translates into CASSWSGRRNSYNEQFF.